A selection of T cell receptor beta chains follows, all from one sample in a study of identical twins' blood T cells. MiXCR was run by TCRdb on the 5' RACE reads, yielding one entry per CDR3 protein. The data show roughly 380,000 distinct CDR3 sequences, under 30% seen once. The specimen sequenced was PBMCs. The receptor set was obtained from a woman between 18 and 50 years old in good health. Each CDR3 is given with its conserved first and last residue. A D gene is named only where the DNA matches it firmly. Some rows have no size entry. The others give once, few or many, or a class for an expanded clone.

TRBV12-3/TRBV12-4	-	-	TRBJ1-1	CASSPWALLSF	TGTGCCAGCAGTCCCTGGGCGCTTCTCAGCTTT
TRBV5-1	TRBD1	-	TRBJ2-3	CASSHGQGSSDTQYF	TGCGCCAGCAGCCACGGACAGGGGAGTTCAGATACGCAGTATTTT
TRBV5-1	-	-	TRBJ2-7	CASSLDGKSYEQYF	TGCGCCAGCAGCTTGGATGGCAAATCCTACGAGCAGTACTTC
TRBV9	-	few	TRBJ2-1	CASTPIHNEQFF	TGTGCCAGCACCCCCATTCATAATGAGCAGTTCTTC
TRBV29-1	-	few	TRBJ2-1	CSGRNSYNEQFF	TGCAGCGGCCGGAACTCCTACAATGAGCAGTTCTTC
TRBV6-5	-	few	TRBJ1-5	CASRVGGNQPQHF	TGTGCCAGCAGGGTAGGGGGGAATCAGCCCCAGCATTTT
TRBV5-1	-	many	TRBJ1-5	CASSLDASNQPQHF	TGCGCCAGCAGCTTGGACGCTAGCAATCAGCCCCAGCATTTT
TRBV27	-	few	TRBJ2-7	CASSLSRGAPVLEYF	TGTGCCAGCAGTTTATCTCGAGGGGCCCCTGTTCTAGAGTACTTC
TRBV15	-	-	TRBJ2-2	CATSRVLGELFF	TGTGCCACCAGCAGAGTCCTCGGGGAGCTGTTTTTT
TRBV6-2/TRBV6-3	-	many	TRBJ1-1	CASSVTAVEAFF	TGTGCCAGCAGTGTGACAGCGGTTGAAGCTTTCTTT
TRBV27	-	-	TRBJ2-5	CASSLGTPAGETQYF	TGTGCCAGCAGTTTGGGGACACCGGCCGGTGAAACCCAGTACTTC
TRBV4-3	-	once	TRBJ1-1	CASSQDFRGTEAFF	TGCGCCAGCAGCCAAGATTTCCGGGGCACTGAAGCTTTCTTT
TRBV20-1	-	few	TRBJ2-5	CSAILPGASGETQYF	TGCAGTGCTATCCTCCCAGGGGCGTCCGGGGAGACCCAGTACTTC
TRBV9	TRBD2	-	TRBJ2-1	CASSRSGESSYEQFF	TGTGCCAGCAGCCGTAGCGGGGAAAGCTCCTATGAGCAGTTCTTC
TRBV29-1	TRBD1	-	TRBJ2-3	CSAIGTGVDTQYF	TGCAGCGCTATCGGGACAGGGGTTGATACGCAGTATTTT
TRBV20-1	-	-	TRBJ2-3	CSAPNPNAADTQYF	TGCAGTGCACCTAACCCCAACGCCGCAGATACGCAGTATTTT
TRBV5-5	-	-	TRBJ2-5	CASSSSNPWGTQYF	TGTGCCAGCAGCTCTTCGAATCCGTGGGGGACCCAGTACTTC
TRBV7-8	-	few	TRBJ2-1	CASSYREGLWNEQFF	TGTGCCAGCAGTTACCGCGAGGGGCTTTGGAATGAGCAGTTCTTC